Each of the 15 T cell receptor beta chains below was sequenced from the same sample in a study of T cell repertoires in cytomegalovirus infection. TCRdb reanalysed the reads using MiXCR and keeps one entry per CDR3 protein. The data hold 28,000 or so distinct CDR3 sequences, with under 20% observed a single time. Their antigens are not known. This material consisted of CD8+ T cells from cultured PBMCs, taken from culture after CMV antigen stimulation. Receptors were obtained from a human donor in good health (CMV status not recorded). Some clones in this sample may be carry-over from other donors' samples.

This chain uses TRBV4-3 with TRBJ2-7; D is perhaps TRBD2 (5 bases). V shed 0 bases and J shed 5 bases, with 14 bases lying between them. Per the germline V gene, CDR1 is LGHNA and CDR2 is YSLEER. The CDR3 is 15 residues long. The CDR3 is CASSQDELELNEQYF. CDR3 coding DNA: TGCGCCAGCAGCCAAGATGAACTAGAACTTAACGAGCAGTACTTC.

This clonotype was found once. A junction end diverges from the germline sequence, so it may reflect a read error. The V gene is TRBV27, the J gene TRBJ2-7; 10 positions agree with TRBD1. The germline gives CDR1 MNHEY, CDR2 SMNVEV (reference sequence). The CDR3 length is 15 residues. The CDR3 loop reads CDSSPGTGVTYEQYF. The CDR3 DNA reads TGTGACAGCAGTCCCGGGACAGGGGTAACCTACGAGCAGTACTTC.

In this sample, this clonotype turned up a few times. The chain employs TRBV4-1 and TRBJ2-7, with 7 bases aligning to TRBD2. This CDR3 spans 14 amino acids. The germline V gene has CDR1 MGHRA and CDR2 YSYEKL. With 4 bases clipped from V and 2 bases from J, the junction kept 5 bases outside the gene matches. As DNA, the CDR3 is TGCGCCAGCAGCCTCCCCGGGACTACCTACGAGCAGTACTTC. This sequence encodes CASSLPGTTYEQYF.

In this sample, this clonotype turned up a few times. J is TRBJ1-1 and V is TRBV12-3 or TRBV12-4; D is undetermined. V was pared by 6 bases and J by 4 bases, with 15 bases between. The CDR3 consists of 14 residues. CDR3 sequence reads: CASSPIGVGTEAFF. DNA of the CDR3: TGTGCCAGCAGCCCCATCGGTGTAGGCACTGAAGCTTTCTTT.

The genes are TRBV7-8 and TRBJ1-2; 7 bases fit TRBD1. V shed 4 bases and J 4 bases; nucleotides not matched to a gene: 3. The CDR3 has 13 amino acids. The germline CDR1 and CDR2 sequences are SGHVS and FQNEAQ. The CDR3 DNA is TGTGCCAGCAGCTCAGACAGGGCCTATGGCTACACCTTC. Translating gives CASSSDRAYGYTF. The variable domain in full, completed from reference TRBV7-8 and TRBJ1-2, reads GAGVSQSPRYKVAKRGQDVALRCDPISGHVSLFWYQQALGQGPEFLTYFQNEAQLDKSGLPSDRFFAERPEGSVSTLKIQRTQQEDSAVYLCASSSDRAYGYTFGSGTRLTVV.

V usage is TRBV4-1 and J usage is TRBJ2-7; weak D call: TRBD1 (6 bases). CDR3 size: 15 residues. CDR1 and CDR2 from the germline V gene are MGHRA and YSYEKL. The V end lost 1 base, the J end lost 2 bases, and 12 bases lay between the germline ends. This CDR3 reads CASSQVDSDTYEQYF. As DNA, the CDR3 is TGCGCCAGCAGCCAAGTGGACAGCGATACCTACGAGCAGTACTTC.

This clonotype was seen a few times. The gene calls are TRBV6-5 and TRBJ1-3; no clear D. Looked up from germline, CDR1 is MNHEY and CDR2 is SVGAGI. This CDR3 is 16 amino acids long. The germline V and J ends were trimmed by 6 bases and 1 base, with 16 bases remaining between them. The CDR3 nucleotides read TGTGCCAGCAGCGACCAGGCAGGAACGTCTGGAAACACCATATATTTT. This translates into CASSDQAGTSGNTIYF.

The chain has TRBV7-8 and TRBJ1-1, with D perhaps TRBD1 (5 bases). Per the germline V gene, CDR1 is SGHVS and CDR2 is FQNEAQ. This CDR3 has 14 amino acids. V gave up 5 bases and J gave up 10 bases, with 20 bases separating them. The DNA for the CDR3 is TGTGCCAGCAGCCCACGTTCGGGGGGATTAGTAGCTTTCTTT. Its protein is CASSPRSGGLVAFF.

This clonotype was counted a few times. The junction does not match germline at one end; this may be a read error. The rearrangement links TRBV7-2 to TRBJ2-1; D may be TRBD2 (5 bases). Germline V lookup: CDR1 SGHTA, CDR2 FQGNSA. CDR3 length equals 16 residues. The CDR3 is CASSYPLGSSYNKQFF. CDR3 in DNA: TGTGCCAGCAGCTACCCACTAGGGTCCTCCTACAATAAGCAGTTCTTC.

V is TRBV7-4 and J is TRBJ2-1, with D unclear. The CDR3 length is 13 residues. Germline CDR1 is SGHVT and CDR2 is SQSDAQ. Trimming removed 3 bases at V and 6 bases at J, with 9 bases between. The CDR3 spells CASSLGSFNEQFF. The CDR3 bases are TGTGCCAGCAGCTTGGGCAGTTTCAATGAGCAGTTCTTC.

The chain carries TRBV7-9 and TRBJ1-5; the D is unclear. V was shortened by 1 base and J by 7 bases, with 11 bases between the two germline ends. The germline V gene has CDR1 SEHNR and CDR2 FQNEAQ (reference sequence). The length of the CDR3 is 14 residues. In nucleotides, the CDR3 is TGTGCCAGCAGCTTAGGTCAGGTCGACCAGCCCCAGCATTTT. Its translation: CASSLGQVDQPQHF.

This clonotype was recorded many times. The chain recombines TRBV7-9 with TRBJ1-6; D possibly corresponds to TRBD1 (6 bases). V lost 4 bases to trimming and J lost 9 bases, with 22 bases between them. Germline V CDR1 and CDR2: SEHNR, FQNEAQ (reference sequence). The CDR3 is 17 residues long. The CDR3 loop reads CASSSHDLRGAASPLHF. The CDR3 DNA sequence: TGTGCCAGCAGCTCTCACGACCTCCGGGGGGCTGCTTCACCCCTCCACTTT.

In this sample, this clonotype turned up a few times. The rearrangement uses TRBV7-6 and TRBJ2-1; 9 nucleotides match TRBD2. Trimming removed 3 bases from V and 6 bases from J; junction bases left unmatched: 12. CDR3 size: 17 residues. In germline, CDR1 is SGHVS, CDR2 FNYEAQ. The CDR3 bases are TGTGCCAGCAGCTTCGCTACCCCGGGACTAGCCTTCAATGAGCAGTTCTTC. Protein sequence: CASSFATPGLAFNEQFF.

The rearrangement joins TRBV7-2 to TRBJ1-5; D call uncertain. The CDR3 sequence is 12 residues long. CDR1 is SGHTA and CDR2 is FQGNSA in the germline V gene. The V and J ends lost 1 base and 9 bases respectively, with 7 bases between them. The CDR3 reads CASSLGARPQHF. CDR3 DNA: TGTGCCAGCAGCTTAGGGGCGAGGCCCCAGCATTTT.

This clonotype was seen only a few times. The gene calls are TRBV6-6 and TRBJ1-1, with D hard to call. Trimming removed 6 bases from V and 0 bases from J, with 8 bases in between. There are 13 residues in the CDR3. Germline V lookup: CDR1 MNHNY, CDR2 SVGAGI (reference sequence). This CDR3 is CASSVWVNTEAFF. In DNA, the CDR3 is TGTGCCAGCAGCGTGTGGGTGAACACTGAAGCTTTCTTT.